This TCR beta chain derives from a study of OX40 agonist ivuxolimab in advanced cancers. About the research overall: People who had prior anti-PD-1, anti-PD-L1 or anti-CTLA-4 therapy could take part, and approximately 43% had some. Partial responses were achieved by three patients, one with hepatocellular carcinoma and two with cutaneous melanoma.

This clone was observed once. The antigen is not known. The CDR3 is made up of 16 amino acids. After removal of 6 bases from V and 5 bases from J, the junction contained 13 bases not matched to a gene. Germline values: CDR1 SNHLY, CDR2 FYNNEI. Patients had blood sampled at baseline and again on cycle 4 day 1 and cycle 7 day 1. The method was immunoSEQ multiplex PCR; TCRdb's version includes in-frame clones alone and lacks a portion of them. This sample has approximately 19,000 clones, with around 89% found just once. Study-wide findings and caveats: There was clonal expansion of CD4+ and CD8+ blood T cells by week 6 at 0.1 to 3.0 mg/kg.

The genes are TRBV2 and TRBJ2-3; 8 bases fit TRBD1. The clonotype was recovered from an adult with an advanced solid tumor such as melanoma, head and neck, liver or kidney cancer. The sequencing here drew on CD4+ or CD8+ T cells sorted from blood, taken in a trial of the OX40 agonist ivuxolimab. DNA of the CDR3: TGTGCCAGCAGGGATGTCAGGGGGCAAGATTTAGATACGCAGTATTTT. Protein sequence: CASRDVRGQDLDTQYF.